This TCR beta chain stems from a study of cytomegalovirus exposure and HLA in healthy donors (dated 2017 in TCRdb). Regarding the complete study: A later analysis indicated that the roughly 120 validation repertoires were generated on the platform also employed for the 700 or so repertoires of the first cohort. The study combined high-throughput TCR immunosequencing, statistical association of individual TCRs with disease status, and machine learning to predict cytomegalovirus infection status. A separate validation cohort of roughly 130 different subjects was used in addition to the roughly 640-subject first cohort. The study was designed to test whether signatures of past pathogen exposure could be identified by cataloging public T cell receptors.

Donors formed part of the validation cohort, which comprised 120 subjects and was distinct from the first cohort of 550 to 850 subjects. Here is what the overall study found, with its caveats: All 120 or so repertoires were used to score co-occurrence in the validation cohort in a later analysis, because that analysis had no HLA typing for the cohort. A few of the identified cytomegalovirus-associated TCR beta chains were confirmed in vitro to be specific for cytomegalovirus antigens. The study listed around 160 TCR beta chains as associated with cytomegalovirus. Of the cluster scores, 85% to 95% were above 0 in a later analysis, which found that TCRs clustered in the first cohort also tended to co-occur in the 120 validation repertoires. Across donors, most TCR sequences were observed very rarely, whereas some public TCRs were present in many individuals. Cytomegalovirus status was reported to be diagnosed by the classifier with high specificity and sensitivity in both the original and validation cohorts. According to the authors, the approach could potentially be generalized to other disease states and immunological phenotypes.

The germline V gene (reference sequence) specifies GTSNPN as CDR1 and SVGIG as CDR2. The CDR3 measures 13 amino acids from cysteine to phenylalanine. The kept DNA is CDR3 alone, 39 bases in frame from the first base. V and J lose 2 bases and 0 bases, and a span of 8 bases separates them. As for this clone: What antigen it recognizes has not been identified. The record has no base qualities; no much larger clone is one base away.

Library preparation employed the immunoSEQ multiplex PCR assay. The original methods were these. To diagnose cytomegalovirus status from the catalog of TCR beta chain sequences, a statistical classification framework was built. In TCRdb, the immuneACCESS table is reduced to in-frame sequences with V and J assigned. These tables do not hold every clone; where another copy was compared, an unresolved V gene accounts for under half, and the others remain unexplained. V and J calls and clone size follow that table, whereas D and trimming were derived from the DNA. The sample contains hundreds of thousands of clones, over 65% of them found a single time. The biggest ten clones account for around 5.6% of the sample.

The clonotype was recovered from a young woman in good health and CMV-seronegative. The sample taken for sequencing was PBMCs. In this chain, TRBV30 is recombined with TRBJ2-7; no D gene call is confident. The DNA reads as follows: TGTGCCTGGAGTAGCGCTTTCTCCTACGAGCAGTACTTC. Translation gives CAWSSAFSYEQYF.